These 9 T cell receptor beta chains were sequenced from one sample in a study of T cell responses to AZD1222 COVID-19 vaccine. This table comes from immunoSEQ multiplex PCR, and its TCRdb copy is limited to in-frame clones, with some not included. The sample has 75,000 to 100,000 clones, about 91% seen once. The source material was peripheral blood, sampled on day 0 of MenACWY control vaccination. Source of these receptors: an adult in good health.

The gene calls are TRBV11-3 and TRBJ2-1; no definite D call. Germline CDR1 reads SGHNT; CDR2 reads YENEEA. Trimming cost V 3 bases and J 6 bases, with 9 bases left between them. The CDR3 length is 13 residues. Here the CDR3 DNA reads TGTGCCAGCAGCTTGCGGCCAGCCAATGAGCAGTTCTTC. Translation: CASSLRPANEQFF.

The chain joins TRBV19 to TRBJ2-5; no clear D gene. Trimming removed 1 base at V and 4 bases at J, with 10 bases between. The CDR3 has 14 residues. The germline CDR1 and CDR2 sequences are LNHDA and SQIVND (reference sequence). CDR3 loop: CASSIGDTRETQYF. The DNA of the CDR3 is TGTGCCAGTAGTATAGGTGACACCCGAGAGACCCAGTACTTC. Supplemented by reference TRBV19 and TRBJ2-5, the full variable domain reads DGGITQSPKYLFRKEGQNVTLSCEQNLNHDAMYWYRQDPGQGLRLIYYSQIVNDFQKGDIAEGYSVSREKKESFPLTVTSAQKNPTAFYLCASSIGDTRETQYFGPGTRLLVL.

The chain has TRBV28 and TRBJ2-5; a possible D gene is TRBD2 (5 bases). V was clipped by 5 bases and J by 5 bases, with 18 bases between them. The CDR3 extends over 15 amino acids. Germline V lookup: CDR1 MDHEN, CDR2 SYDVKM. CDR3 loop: CASSPASTGGETQYF. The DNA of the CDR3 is TGTGCCAGCAGTCCCGCGTCCACGGGCGGGGAGACCCAGTACTTC. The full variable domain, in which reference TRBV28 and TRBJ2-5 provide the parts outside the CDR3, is DVKVTQSSRYLVKRTGEKVFLECVQDMDHENMFWYRQDPGLGLRLIYFSYDVKMKEKGDIPEGYSVSREKKERFSLILESASTNQTSMYLCASSPASTGGETQYFGPGTRLLVL.

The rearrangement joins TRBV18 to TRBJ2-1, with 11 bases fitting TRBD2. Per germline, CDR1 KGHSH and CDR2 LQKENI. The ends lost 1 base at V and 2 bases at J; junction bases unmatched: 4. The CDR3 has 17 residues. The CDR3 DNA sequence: TGTGCCAGCTCACCACTACTAGCGGGGGTTACCTACAATGAGCAGTTCTTC. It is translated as CASSPLLAGVTYNEQFF.

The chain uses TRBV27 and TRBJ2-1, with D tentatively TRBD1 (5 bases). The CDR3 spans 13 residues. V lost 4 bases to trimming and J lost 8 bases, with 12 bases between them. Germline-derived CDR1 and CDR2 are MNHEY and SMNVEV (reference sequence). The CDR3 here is CASSYPSGYEQFF. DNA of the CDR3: TGTGCCAGCAGTTACCCCTCAGGGTATGAGCAGTTCTTC.

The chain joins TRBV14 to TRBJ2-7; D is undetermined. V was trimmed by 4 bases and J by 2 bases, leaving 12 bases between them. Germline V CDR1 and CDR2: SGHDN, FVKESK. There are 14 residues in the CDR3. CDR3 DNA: TGTGCCAGCAGCCTAGAAGGGTACACCTACGAGCAGTACTTC. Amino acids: CASSLEGYTYEQYF. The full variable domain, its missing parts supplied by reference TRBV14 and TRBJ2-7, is EAGVTQFPSHSVIEKGQTVTLRCDPISGHDNLYWYRRVMGKEIKFLLHFVKESKQDESGMPNNRFLAERTGGTYSTLKVQPAELEDSGVYFCASSLEGYTYEQYFGPGTRLTVT.

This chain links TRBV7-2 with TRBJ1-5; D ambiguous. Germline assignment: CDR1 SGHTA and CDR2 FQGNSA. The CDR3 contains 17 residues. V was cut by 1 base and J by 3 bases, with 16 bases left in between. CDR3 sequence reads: CASSLVSGTTNNQPQHF. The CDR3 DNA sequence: TGTGCCAGCAGCTTAGTTTCGGGCACCACCAACAATCAGCCCCAGCATTTT.

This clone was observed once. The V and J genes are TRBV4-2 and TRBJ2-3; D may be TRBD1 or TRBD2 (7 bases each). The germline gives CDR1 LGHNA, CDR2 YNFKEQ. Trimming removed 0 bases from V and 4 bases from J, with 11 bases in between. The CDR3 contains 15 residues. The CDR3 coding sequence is TGTGCCAGCAGCCAAGACAGGGGGGGCCCAGATACGCAGTATTTT. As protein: CASSQDRGGPDTQYF.

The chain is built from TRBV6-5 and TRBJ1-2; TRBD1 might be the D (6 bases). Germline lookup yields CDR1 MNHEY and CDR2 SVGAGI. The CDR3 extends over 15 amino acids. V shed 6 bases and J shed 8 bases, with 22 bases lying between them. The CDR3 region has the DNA TGTGCCAGCAGGACCATCGGACAGACTATTTCGGGCTACACCTTC. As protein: CASRTIGQTISGYTF.